This T cell receptor beta chain came from a study of CD8+CD57+ T cells in acquired aplastic anemia. Study-wide context: Sorted CD4+ and CD8+ cells gave a mean 3.2 ug DNA, range about 0.19 to 27.4 ug. Findings and caveats of the study: Researchers report that 25 to 30 CD8+ CDR3 sequences appeared in both patients and controls.

Patients picked for sequencing had shown CD8+CD57+ cell expansion detected by flow cytometry. Severe acquired aplastic anemia was diagnosed in all patients. This clonotype turned up a few times. The antigen remains unidentified. The V end lost 8 bases, the J end lost 9 bases, and 17 bases lay between the germline ends. Germline V gene data show CDR1 as LNHDA and CDR2 as SQIVND (reference sequence). The CDR3 has 14 amino acids. Genomic DNA was employed as the template in profiling TCR beta VDJ and CDR3. TCRdb called the reads again in MiXCR, with one record for every CDR3 protein. The repertoire has roughly 240,000 distinct CDR3 sequences, around 45% of them found once; the top ten carry approximately 8%.

The V gene is TRBV19, the J gene TRBJ1-6; a weak D match, TRBD1 (5 bases). The sample taken for sequencing was sorted CD4+, CD8+, or CD8+CD57+ T cells (not recorded which) from PBMCs. The origin of this receptor is a human donor with aplastic anemia. The CDR3 DNA sequence: TGTGCCAGTGGGGGGAGGAAAGAGGGTTCACCCCTCCACTTT. It specifies CASGGRKEGSPLHF.